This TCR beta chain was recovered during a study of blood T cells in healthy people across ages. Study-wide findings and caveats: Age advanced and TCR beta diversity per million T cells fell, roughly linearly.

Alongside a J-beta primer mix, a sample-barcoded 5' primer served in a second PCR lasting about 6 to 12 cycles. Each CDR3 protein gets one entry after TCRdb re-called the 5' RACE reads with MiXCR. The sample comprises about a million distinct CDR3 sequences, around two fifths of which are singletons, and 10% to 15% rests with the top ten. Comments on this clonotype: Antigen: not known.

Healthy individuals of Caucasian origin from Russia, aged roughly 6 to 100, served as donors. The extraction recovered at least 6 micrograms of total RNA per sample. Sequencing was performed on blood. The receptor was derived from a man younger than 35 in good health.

The CDR3 region is CASSLADQEYEQYF. In nucleotides, the CDR3 is TGTGCCAGCAGTTTAGCGGATCAGGAATACGAGCAGTACTTC. This chain uses TRBV12-3 or TRBV12-4 with TRBJ2-7; no definite D call. Trimming stripped 0 bases from V and 4 bases from J, with 10 bases between. CDR3 length equals 14 residues.